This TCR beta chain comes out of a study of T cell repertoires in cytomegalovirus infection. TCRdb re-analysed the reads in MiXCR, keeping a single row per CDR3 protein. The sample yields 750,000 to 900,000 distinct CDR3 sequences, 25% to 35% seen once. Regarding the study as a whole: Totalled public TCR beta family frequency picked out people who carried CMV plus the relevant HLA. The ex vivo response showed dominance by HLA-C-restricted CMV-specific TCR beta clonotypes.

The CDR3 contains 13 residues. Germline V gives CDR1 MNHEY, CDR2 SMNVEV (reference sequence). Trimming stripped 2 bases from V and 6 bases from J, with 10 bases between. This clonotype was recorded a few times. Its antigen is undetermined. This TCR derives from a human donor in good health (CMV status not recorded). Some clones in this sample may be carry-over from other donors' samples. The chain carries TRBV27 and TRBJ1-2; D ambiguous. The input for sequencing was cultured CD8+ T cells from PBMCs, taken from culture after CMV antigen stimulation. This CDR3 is CASSLTVFNGYTF. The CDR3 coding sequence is TGTGCCAGCAGTTTAACCGTCTTTAATGGCTACACCTTC.